This passage covers 4 T cell receptor beta chains from one sample sequenced in a study of human T cells and chemical hapten exposure. Time point denoted: patch test 3, about 24 weeks after DPC sensitization. The sample's treatment: therapeutic diphenylcyclopropenone sensitization with weekly scalp DPC. TCRdb re-called the RACE reads through MiXCR, storing one row per CDR3 protein. This table holds about 190,000 distinct CDR3 sequences, around 25% found once. The starting material was whole blood, obtained in connection with sensitization to the hapten diphenylcyclopropenone (DPC). The source of these receptors is a woman in her thirties or forties with alopecia areata. Some clones in this sample may be carry-over from other donors' samples.

This rearrangement joins TRBV29-1 to TRBJ2-3, with 8 bases identical to TRBD2. CDR1 and CDR2 from the germline V gene are SQVTM and ANQGSEA. CDR3 length: 14 amino acids. V shed 8 bases and J 6 bases; nucleotides not matched to a gene: 13. In DNA, the CDR3 is TGCAGCACTGGTATGGCGGGAGGTTCCGATACGCAGTATTTT. Translation gives CSTGMAGGSDTQYF.

This clonotype was observed a few times. The chain is built from TRBV6-6 and TRBJ1-3; possibly TRBD1 for D (6 bases). Germline CDR1 reads MNHNY; CDR2 reads SVGAGI (reference sequence). This CDR3 is built from 13 residues. Trimming removed 7 bases from V and 0 bases from J, with 7 bases in between. CDR3 sequence reads: CASKDSSGNTIYF. The CDR3 nucleotides are TGTGCCAGCAAGGACAGCTCTGGAAACACCATATATTTT.

A few counts support this clonotype. The chain combines TRBV15 with TRBJ2-3; 7 bases line up with TRBD1. The CDR3 totals 16 residues. The germline gives CDR1 LNHNV, CDR2 YYDKDF (reference sequence). Germline trimming cut 1 base from V and 2 bases from J; bases unmatched to any gene: 6. CDR3 nucleotide sequence: TGTGCCACCAGCAGAGGGACAGGCCCAAACACAGATACGCAGTATTTT. Translated: CATSRGTGPNTDTQYF.

This clonotype has just a few counts. This chain uses TRBV4-2 with TRBJ2-2, with D possibly being TRBD2 (5 bases). Per the germline V gene, CDR1 is LGHNA and CDR2 is YNFKEQ. The CDR3 has 16 amino acids. The V gene lost 0 bases and the J gene lost 6 bases, with 14 bases spanning the gap. The CDR3 nucleotides read TGTGCCAGCAGCCAAGAAGCCACTAGGATCCCCGGGGAGCTGTTTTTT. Residues: CASSQEATRIPGELFF.